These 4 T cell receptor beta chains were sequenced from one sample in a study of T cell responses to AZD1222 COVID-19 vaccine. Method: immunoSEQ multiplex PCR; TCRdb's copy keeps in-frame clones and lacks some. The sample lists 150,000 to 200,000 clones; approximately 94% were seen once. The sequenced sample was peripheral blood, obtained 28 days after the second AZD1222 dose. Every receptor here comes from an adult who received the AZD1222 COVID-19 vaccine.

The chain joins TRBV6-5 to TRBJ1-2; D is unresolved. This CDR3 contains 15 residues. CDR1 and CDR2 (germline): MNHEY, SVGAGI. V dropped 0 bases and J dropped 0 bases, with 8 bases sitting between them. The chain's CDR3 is CASSYSPGTNYGYTF. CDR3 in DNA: TGTGCCAGCAGTTACTCCCCAGGAACTAACTATGGCTACACCTTC.

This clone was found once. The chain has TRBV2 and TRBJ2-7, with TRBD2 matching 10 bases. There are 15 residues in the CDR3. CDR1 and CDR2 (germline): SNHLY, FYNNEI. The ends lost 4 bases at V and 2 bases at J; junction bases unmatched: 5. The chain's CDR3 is CASSGRLAGAYEQYF. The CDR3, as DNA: TGTGCCAGCAGTGGTAGGCTAGCGGGAGCCTACGAGCAGTACTTC.

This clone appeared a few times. The CDR3 DNA sequence: TGTGCCAGCAGTTTACTGTCGACAGGGCGGAACACTGAAGCTTTCTTT. This codes for CASSLLSTGRNTEAFF. This chain uses TRBV28 with TRBJ1-1; 7 bases map to TRBD1. The CDR3 spans 16 residues. Germline CDR1 reads MDHEN; CDR2 reads SYDVKM. V lost 2 bases and J lost 1; bases outside the gene matches: 7.

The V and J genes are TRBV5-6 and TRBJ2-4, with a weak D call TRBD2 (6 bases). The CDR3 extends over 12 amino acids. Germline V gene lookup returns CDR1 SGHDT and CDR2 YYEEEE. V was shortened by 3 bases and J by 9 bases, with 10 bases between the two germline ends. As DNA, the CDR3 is TGTGCCAGCAGCTCGGGACTGGGCATTCAGTACTTC. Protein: CASSSGLGIQYF. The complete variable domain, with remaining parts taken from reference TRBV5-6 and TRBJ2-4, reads DAGVTQSPTHLIKTRGQQVTLRCSPKSGHDTVSWYQQALGQGPQFIFQYYEEEERQRGNFPDRFSGHQFPNYSSELNVNALLLGDSALYLCASSSGLGIQYFGAGTRLSVL.